This T cell receptor (beta chain) was recorded in a study of blood T cell repertoires in COVID-19. In the study overall: Some COVID-19 samples were acute and others convalescent; all came from the United States, Italy and Spain. In each case, the material was cDNA or gDNA derived from T cells, B-cell-depleted T cells, or PBMCs.

The CDR3 consists of 16 residues. V was trimmed by 6 bases and J by 8 bases, leaving 23 bases between them. Germline V gives CDR1 SEHNR, CDR2 FQNEAQ (reference sequence). Original processing methods: From reference gene primer amplification, estimates of nucleated cell counts were derived. Clones were sequenced by immunoSEQ multiplex PCR, and TCRdb holds only the in-frame ones, with some missing. The V and J calls and the clone size are those of that table, but D and trimming were determined from the DNA. The repertoire holds about 210,000 clones, with 81% as singletons. Adults between roughly 18 and 95 years of age took part from under 30 US areas.

The specimen was PBMCs or T cells enriched from blood (not recorded which). The chain couples TRBV7-9 to TRBJ2-1; tentatively, D is TRBD2 (7 bases). This clonotype was obtained from a woman in her forties or fifties with acute COVID-19. The CDR3 sequence is CASRRSGGPTGDEQFF. In DNA, the CDR3 is TGTGCCAGCAGAAGATCCGGGGGGCCGACCGGCGATGAGCAGTTCTTC.